The present entry profiles one T cell receptor beta chain with its context. Its target antigen remains unknown. One base away there is no much larger clone; base qualities are not given. For repertoire sequencing, the TCR beta CDR3 regions were amplified from RNA transcripts. A first-round RT-PCR used HTBI primers with the Qiagen OneStep RT-PCR kit, followed by a second-round multiplex PCR, size selection and purification. Sequencing of the libraries was carried out on an Illumina HiSeq2000 in paired-end mode with 100 bp reads. The paper's data handling went like this. SOAPnuke was used to process the reads, removing any read that contained adapters or uncalled bases, had a mean Phred below 15, or lacked an exact match to the constant primer or identifier. COPE v1.2.5 was used to merge the high-quality paired reads. Clonotypes were defined as unique nucleotide sequences and were aligned to IMGT TRB V, D and J references using MiTCR v1.1. Analysis was restricted to V-J combinations with a frequency above 0.0001, which covered roughly 99% of repertoires. For each V-J combination, a TCR clonal expansion and chaos score was defined as the ratio of F50 clonal expansion to chaos observed in the TCRdist matrix. Welch's t-statistics and random forest were used to reduce features to about 14 V-J combinations, which were fed into a naive Bayes classifier. The Morisita-Horn index was used to measure how similar the thyroid and blood repertoires were. TCRdb trimmed the raw reads at Q25, called clones with MiXCR and kept productive beta chains. Rows are unified per CDR3 protein, each entry keeping the most common DNA and genes. TCRdb's processing, not the authors' own work, is the source of the V and J calls. The table for this sample lists 150,000 or so distinct CDR3 sequences; 30% to 45% of them were counted only once. Under 6.5% of the sample comes from the top ten.

V was cut back by 0 bases and J by 3 bases, leaving a gap of 17 bases between them. There are 17 amino acids in the CDR3, from cysteine to phenylalanine inclusive. Only the CDR3 DNA is retained, 51 bases long and in frame from the first base. The germline V gene encodes CDR1 MNHEY and CDR2 SVGAGI. The sample originates from a study of Graves' ophthalmopathy and Graves' hyperthyroidism (dated by TCRdb to 2016 to 2019). As for the study more broadly: Peripheral blood was collected before any treatment was given, at the time of initial diagnosis. TCR beta repertoire signatures were used to distinguish Graves' ophthalmopathy from Graves' hyperthyroidism and to predict progression to ophthalmopathy. In total, approximately 140 blood samples were TCR-sequenced: roughly 45 ophthalmopathy, some 72 hyperthyroidism and roughly 17 hyperthyroidism-to-ophthalmopathy patients. To explore V-J signatures that separate ophthalmopathy from hyperthyroidism, a discovery set of about a hundred patients was enrolled, consisting of about 45 with ophthalmopathy and about 60 with stable hyperthyroidism. For independent validation, a separate cohort was made up of fewer than 20 hyperthyroidism patients plus 17 patients who later progressed from hyperthyroidism to ophthalmopathy. T-cell repertoires of thyroid tissue and blood were compared in several hyperthyroidism patients. After sampling, hyperthyroidism patients received methimazole starting at 30 mg daily, and ophthalmopathy patients received high-dose intravenous methylprednisolone. For training and testing, the 100 or so patients in the discovery cohort were randomly divided in a 7:3 ratio. The investigation overall reported the following: Most expanded thyroid clonotypes with frequency above 0.001 were also detected in blood, suggesting blood repertoires may reflect the thyroid immune response. In cross-validation, the 13-signature model distinguished ophthalmopathy from stable hyperthyroidism with approximately 90% sensitivity and roughly 81% specificity, while in the test set the corresponding values were 80% and 75%. In validation, the model predicted ophthalmopathy progression with nearly 71% sensitivity and 72.22% specificity; roughly 12 predicted patients were CT-confirmed with GO in a median of approximately six months. No statistical method was used to predetermine the sample size, and group allocation was not hidden from the investigators.

The ophthalmopathy patients had moderately to severely active disease, with a Clinical Activity Score of 3 or higher, a NOSPECS grade of 4 or higher, and a disease duration of less than 3 months. Anyone with other autoimmune diseases, uncontrolled infections, pregnancy or lactation was excluded from the study. Diagnosis relied on clinical symptoms, serum thyroxine, TRAb, thyroid ultrasound and orbital computed tomography. PBMCs were isolated from approximately 10 ml of fresh peripheral blood by Ficoll-Paque density gradient centrifugation. Total RNA was extracted with Trizol reagent and quality-checked on an Agilent 2100 Bioanalyzer.

Input material: peripheral blood. The receptor's source is a woman between 35 and 50 years old with Graves' ophthalmopathy. Donor details come from another sample of the same person, matched by shared clones. The rearranged segments are TRBV6-5 and TRBJ1-1, with a tentative D gene TRBD1 over 6 matching bases. The sequenced DNA: TGTGCCAGCAGTTACTCGATAGTTGGGGACACCTACACTGAAGCTTTCTTT. It encodes CASSYSIVGDTYTEAFF.